These T cell receptor beta chains were read from a single sample in a study of cytotoxic CD8 clonotypes in ibrutinib-treated CLL. Sequenced by immunoSEQ multiplex PCR; TCRdb stores in-frame clones only, minus some. In the table there are over 100,000 clones, roughly 85% of which are singletons. Sequenced here: PBMCs, sampled after 24 months of ibrutinib treatment. The origin of the receptors is a human donor with chronic lymphocytic leukemia. The CDR3 runs from the conserved cysteine through the conserved F or W. D genes are given only for firm matches. Size is omitted from some rows. Given values are once, few, many or a class for expanded clones.

size	D	V	J	DNA	CDR3
.	TRBD1	TRBV18	TRBJ1-2	TGTGCCAGCTCACCCACCCGGGACAGGGGGCCTGGCTACACCTTC	CASSPTRDRGPGYTF
.	.	TRBV6-1	TRBJ1-5	TGTGCCAGCAGTGATGAAGGGAATCAGCCCCAGCATTTT	CASSDEGNQPQHF
.	.	TRBV7-2	TRBJ1-5	TGTGCCAGCAGCTTAATGGTGTCTGGGGATCAGCCCCAGCATTTT	CASSLMVSGDQPQHF
.	.	TRBV21-1	TRBJ2-2	TGTGCCAGCACCTTGGACAGGAACACCGGGGAGCTGTTTTTT	CASTLDRNTGELFF
.	TRBD1	TRBV9	TRBJ2-3	TGTGCCAGCAGCCACAGGGGGCCGACGAAAGATACGCAGTATTTT	CASSHRGPTKDTQYF
.	.	TRBV10-1	TRBJ2-1	TGCGCCAGCAGTGAGGGGATAAATGAGCAGTTCTTC	CASSEGINEQFF
.	.	TRBV10-1	TRBJ2-5	TGCGCCAGCAGTGGACCTGGGGAAACCCAGTACTTC	CASSGPGETQYF
.	TRBD2	TRBV10-2	TRBJ2-7	TGCGCCAGCAGAAGACTAGCGTCCTCCTACGAGCAGTACTTC	CASRRLASSYEQYF
.	TRBD1	TRBV19	TRBJ1-5	TGTGCCAGTAGTATCCGCGTGGGACAGATTAGCAATCAGCCCCAGCATTTT	CASSIRVGQISNQPQHF
.	.	TRBV7-9	TRBJ2-2	TGTGCCAAGAGCACCGGGGAGCTGTTTTTT	CAKSTGELFF
.	.	TRBV6-5	TRBJ1-4	TGTGCCAGCAGCACCGACGGTCTCGTTGAAAAACTGTTTTTT	CASSTDGLVEKLFF
.	.	TRBV28	TRBJ2-3	TGTGCCAGCAGTCAGGGACCCGGACCCCTGATCGTTAGAACCTCAGATACGCAGTATTTT	CASSQGPGPLIVRTSDTQYF
.	.	TRBV28	TRBJ1-5	TGTGCCAGCAGTGGGGGGCAAATCAATCAGCCCCAGCATTTT	CASSGGQINQPQHF
.	.	TRBV6-6	TRBJ2-5	TGTGCCAGCAGTTACCCAGCCCCCGGACAGCAAGAGACCCAGTACTTC	CASSYPAPGQQETQYF
.	TRBD2	TRBV15	TRBJ2-5	TGTGCCACCAGCAGAGAGGGGCGGGGTAGCGGGGGAGCAAGGGAGACCCAGTACTTC	CATSREGRGSGGARETQYF
.	.	TRBV27	TRBJ1-2	TGTGCCAGCAGTTACAGGGCTAACTATGGCTACACCTTC	CASSYRANYGYTF
.	.	TRBV5-1	TRBJ1-3	TGCGCCAGCAGCTCGACTGGGGGATCCGGAAACACCATATATTTT	CASSSTGGSGNTIYF
.	.	TRBV9	TRBJ2-1	TGTGCCAGCAGCGTATTGGGGGATTACAATGAGCAGTTCTTC	CASSVLGDYNEQFF
.	TRBD2	TRBV15	TRBJ2-1	TGTGCCACCAGCCTTCAGCGGGGTACCTACAATGAGCAGTTCTTC	CATSLQRGTYNEQFF
few	.	TRBV5-1	TRBJ1-3	TGCGCCAGCAGCTTGACAGGGAGCTCTGGAAACACCATATATTTT	CASSLTGSSGNTIYF
.	TRBD2	TRBV27	TRBJ2-5	TGTGCCAGCAGATCGGTAGCGGGCGGGGAGACCCAGTACTTC	CASRSVAGGETQYF
.	TRBD2	TRBV14	TRBJ2-1	TGTGCCAGCAGCCGGCGGGATAGCGGGGCGGGCCGTGAGCAGTTCTTC	CASSRRDSGAGREQFF
.	TRBD1	TRBV28	TRBJ1-5	TGTGCCAGCAGCTCTGGCCTATTCTTGACCCGGGACAGGCTTAATCAGCCCCAGCATTTT	CASSSGLFLTRDRLNQPQHF
.	TRBD2	TRBV27	TRBJ2-1	TGTGCCAGCAGCCCGGGGGCTAGCGGGAGGGCTTACTACAATGAGCAGTTCTTC	CASSPGASGRAYYNEQFF
.	TRBD1	TRBV9	TRBJ1-1	TGTGCCAGCAGCGTGGAGACAGGGGGTTATACCGCGGCTTTCTTT	CASSVETGGYTAAFF
.	TRBD1	TRBV10-3	TRBJ1-1	TGTGCCATCAGGGACAGGGGATCAGACACTGAAGCTTTCTTT	CAIRDRGSDTEAFF
.	.	TRBV5-1	TRBJ1-3	TGCGCCAGCAGCTTGGCACAGATCGACTCTGGAAACACCATATATTTT	CASSLAQIDSGNTIYF
.	TRBD2	TRBV5-6	TRBJ2-4	TGTGCCAGCAGCCCCACGACTAGCGGGAGAAACATTCAGTACTTC	CASSPTTSGRNIQYF
.	.	TRBV7-2	TRBJ1-1	TGTGCCAGCAGCTCTTTCCTCGGTGCCACTGAAGCTTTCTTT	CASSSFLGATEAFF
.	.	TRBV9	TRBJ1-2	TGTGCCAGCAGCGGGAGTCACTATGGCTACACCTTC	CASSGSHYGYTF
.	.	TRBV23-1	TRBJ2-5	TGCGCCAGCAGTCAATCGCCCAAAGGGGGGAAAGTGGACCAAGAGACCCAGTACTTC	CASSQSPKGGKVDQETQYF
.	TRBD1	TRBV19	TRBJ2-5	TGTGCCAGTTCGGGACAGACAGGGGAGACCCAGTACTTC	CASSGQTGETQYF
.	.	TRBV19	TRBJ1-4	TGTGCCAGTAGTATCGCAGCTCCAACTAATGAAAAACTGTTTTTT	CASSIAAPTNEKLFF
.	.	TRBV4-3	TRBJ2-1	TGCGCCAGCAGCCAGACCGTGAATGAGCAGTTCTTC	CASSQTVNEQFF
.	.	TRBV27	TRBJ1-3	TGTGCCAGCAGTCAAGGTCGACCAGACCGGTACTCTGGAAACACCATATATTTT	CASSQGRPDRYSGNTIYF
.	.	TRBV6-5	TRBJ2-2	TGTGCCAGCAGTTTAGGACGGGCCGGGGAGCTGTTTTTT	CASSLGRAGELFF
few	.	TRBV4-1	TRBJ2-5	TGCGCCAGCAGCCGACTACAGGGGGGAGGGGAGACCCAGTACTTC	CASSRLQGGGETQYF
.	TRBD1	TRBV7-9	TRBJ2-7	TGTGCCAGCAACAACCGGGACAGGGAGTCCGAGCAGTACTTC	CASNNRDRESEQYF
.	TRBD2	TRBV18	TRBJ2-1	TGTGCCAGCTCACCGGCAGAGCTAGCGGGCAATGAGCAGTTCTTC	CASSPAELAGNEQFF
.	TRBD2	TRBV19	TRBJ2-2	TGTGCTTCGAAGCGGGGATACACCGGGGAGCTGTTTTTT	CASKRGYTGELFF
.	.	TRBV5-6	TRBJ2-2	TGTGCCACCACGGGCTCCCGGACCGGGGAGCTGTTTTTT	CATTGSRTGELFF